What follows describes a single T cell receptor (beta chain). Its cognate antigen is unknown. The data were taken from a study of OX40 agonist ivuxolimab in advanced cancers. Study-wide background: Of mixed ages from roughly 23 to 80 and averaging around 60 years, the group was just under 85% male. Notes on the study in general: There were, on average, more expanded clones in CD8+ T cells than in CD4+. Both CD4+ and CD8+ T cell populations in blood had undergone clonal expansion by week 6 at 0.1 to 3.0 mg/kg.

The data were produced by immunoSEQ multiplex PCR, yet TCRdb's version contains in-frame clones alone and is incomplete. Altogether tens of thousands of clones are present, 85% to 95% being singletons, with the ten largest covering 12% to 15%. Sampled blood was obtained at baseline, cycle 4 day 1, and cycle 7 day 1. V was trimmed by 0 bases and J by 0 bases, leaving 15 bases between them. The CDR3 spans 17 residues. CDR1 SGHDT and CDR2 YYEEEE come from the germline V gene. The source is an adult with an advanced solid tumor such as melanoma, head and neck, liver or kidney cancer. This sample comprised CD4+ or CD8+ T cells sorted from blood, obtained in a trial of the OX40 agonist ivuxolimab. The chain uses TRBV5-6 and TRBJ1-1; D is uncertain. The CDR3: CASSLGLLGFMNTEAFF. The CDR3 DNA follows: TGTGCCAGCAGCTTGGGCCTATTGGGTTTCATGAACACTGAAGCTTTCTTT.